One and the same sample provided the 17 T cell receptor beta chains below, sequenced in a study of T cell responses to AZD1222 COVID-19 vaccine. Profiled with immunoSEQ multiplex PCR; TCRdb holds only in-frame clones, not every one. This table has over 100,000 clones, 87% appearing once. The sequences come from peripheral blood, collected on day 0 of AZD1222 vaccination. The receptor source for this set is an adult in good health.

The chain carries TRBV27 and TRBJ1-1; 10 bases match TRBD1. Losses at the gene ends were 3 bases for V and 11 bases for J; bases not matched to a gene: 9. CDR1 and CDR2 (germline): MNHEY, SMNVEV (reference sequence). The CDR3 covers 14 residues. CDR3 in amino acids: CASSLTGTGAPAFF. Here the CDR3 DNA reads TGTGCCAGCAGTTTGACGGGGACAGGGGCACCCGCTTTCTTT.

This chain uses TRBV28 with TRBJ2-3; TRBD2 might be the D (6 bases). The V end lost 8 bases, the J end lost 6 bases, and 15 bases lay between the germline ends. The germline gives CDR1 MDHEN, CDR2 SYDVKM. The CDR3 is made up of 13 amino acids. In DNA form, the CDR3 reads TGTGCCAGCCGGACTAAACAGCGGGATACGCAGTATTTT. It is translated as CASRTKQRDTQYF.

The rearrangement uses TRBV9 and TRBJ1-2; D not certain. CDR1 is SGDLS, CDR2 YYNGEE, per germline. The V gene lost 4 bases and the J gene lost 4 bases, with 14 bases spanning the gap. The length of the CDR3 is 14 residues. CDR3 nucleotide sequence: TGTGCCAGCAGCTCGTCATCACGGCTCTATGGCTACACCTTC. It encodes CASSSSSRLYGYTF.

This clone occurred once. The rearrangement joins TRBV28 to TRBJ2-5; TRBD1 agrees at 8 bases. Germline V gives CDR1 MDHEN, CDR2 SYDVKM. The trim removed 1 base at V and 4 bases at J, leaving 8 bases unmatched. The CDR3 has 16 amino acids. CDR3 DNA sequence: TGTGCCAGCAGTTTATCCCTACAGGGGACAGGAGAGACCCAGTACTTC. Residues: CASSLSLQGTGETQYF. The complete variable domain, with remaining parts taken from reference TRBV28 and TRBJ2-5, reads DVKVTQSSRYLVKRTGEKVFLECVQDMDHENMFWYRQDPGLGLRLIYFSYDVKMKEKGDIPEGYSVSREKKERFSLILESASTNQTSMYLCASSLSLQGTGETQYFGPGTRLLVL.

The chain links TRBV4-1 to TRBJ1-2, with 9 bases that match TRBD1. The germline V gene has CDR1 MGHRA and CDR2 YSYEKL. The CDR3 spans 17 residues. V lost 3 bases, J lost 2 bases, and 10 bases stayed unmatched. CDR3 bases: TGCGCCAGCAGCCACCTATCGCTGGGACAGGGAAACTATGGCTACACCTTC. This translates into CASSHLSLGQGNYGYTF.

The chain has TRBV7-3 and TRBJ1-1; perhaps TRBD1 as D (6 bases). The ends were cut back, 0 bases at V and 9 bases at J, with 11 bases in the middle. The CDR3 sequence is 13 residues long. CDR1 is SGHTA, CDR2 FQGTGA, per germline. CDR3 in amino acids: CASSLTRQEQAFF. The CDR3 DNA is TGTGCCAGCAGCTTAACAAGACAGGAACAAGCTTTCTTT.

The gene calls are TRBV28 and TRBJ2-7; TRBD2 might be the D (5 bases). Trimming shortened V by 11 bases and J by 2 bases, and 19 bases separated the two germline ends. Per the germline V gene, CDR1 is MDHEN and CDR2 is SYDVKM. The CDR3 has 14 residues. CDR3 loop: CACGSPGRTYEQYF. CDR3 nucleotide sequence: TGTGCCTGTGGCAGTCCGGGGAGAACCTACGAGCAGTACTTC.

The V call is TRBV29-1, the J call TRBJ1-2; 9 bases map to TRBD1. The ends lost 7 bases at V and 10 bases at J; junction bases unmatched: 13. The CDR3 totals 13 residues. CDR1 and CDR2 from the germline V gene are SQVTM and ANQGSEA. In nucleotides, the CDR3 is TGCAGCGCTACACAGGGGGCGATGTCTGTCTACACCTTC. It specifies CSATQGAMSVYTF.

The chain carries TRBV7-3 and TRBJ2-2; no reliable D call. Trimming shortened V by 4 bases and J by 1 base, and 4 bases separated the two germline ends. The length of the CDR3 is 13 residues. Germline CDR1 and CDR2: SGHTA and FQGTGA. The DNA for the CDR3 is TGTGCCAGCAGCTCGAGGAACACCGGGGAGCTGTTTTTT. Amino acid sequence: CASSSRNTGELFF.

This chain joins TRBV9 and TRBJ2-1; 7 bases align to TRBD1. Germline CDR1 is SGDLS and CDR2 is YYNGEE. V dropped 4 bases and J dropped 9; count of bases not matched to a gene: 10. The CDR3 length is 14 residues. The chain's CDR3 is CASSPHGQAVEQFF. Written as DNA, the CDR3 is TGTGCCAGCAGCCCCCATGGACAGGCGGTTGAGCAGTTCTTC.

The rearrangement joins TRBV28 to TRBJ2-5; the D is unclear. This CDR3 contains 12 residues. Germline V lookup: CDR1 MDHEN, CDR2 SYDVKM. V lost 3 bases, J lost 7 bases, and 9 bases lay in between. The CDR3 region has the DNA TGTGCCAGCAGTTTCCCGGTGGGGACCCAGTACTTC. Translated: CASSFPVGTQYF.

This clone was detected once. The chain recombines TRBV27 with TRBJ1-6, with unresolved D. Germline V gene data show CDR1 as MNHEY and CDR2 as SMNVEV (reference sequence). Trimming shortened V by 2 bases and J by 4 bases, and 6 bases separated the two germline ends. The CDR3 is made up of 14 amino acids. CDR3 sequence: CASSLGEYNSPLHF. CDR3 nucleotide sequence: TGTGCCAGCAGTTTAGGAGAGTATAATTCACCCCTCCACTTT.

The J gene is TRBJ1-6, the V gene TRBV28, with 8 bases identical to TRBD1. With V trimmed by 6 bases and J by 1 base, 5 bases remained unmatched. This CDR3 region has 16 residues. Germline CDR1 and CDR2: MDHEN and SYDVKM. As DNA, the CDR3 is TGTGCCAGCAGCCGGACAGGGATATCCTATAATTCACCCCTCCACTTT. It codes for CASSRTGISYNSPLHF. Filled out from reference TRBV28 and TRBJ1-6, the complete variable domain reads DVKVTQSSRYLVKRTGEKVFLECVQDMDHENMFWYRQDPGLGLRLIYFSYDVKMKEKGDIPEGYSVSREKKERFSLILESASTNQTSMYLCASSRTGISYNSPLHFGNGTRLTVT.

The J gene is TRBJ1-5, the V gene TRBV28; a weak D match, TRBD1 (6 bases). The CDR3 length is 20 residues. Trimming shortened V by 2 bases and J by 0 bases, and 23 bases separated the two germline ends. Germline values: CDR1 MDHEN, CDR2 SYDVKM. The CDR3 region has the DNA TGTGCCAGCAGTTTAGAGGCAACAGGGAACGGGATTTATAGCAATCAGCCCCAGCATTTT. Encoded protein: CASSLEATGNGIYSNQPQHF.

This chain connects TRBV6-2 or TRBV6-3 to TRBJ1-2; D possibly corresponds to TRBD1 (5 bases). Germline V gene sequence: CDR1 MNHEY, CDR2 SVGEGT. The CDR3 is 15 amino acids. Deletions cut 5 bases from V and 6 bases from J, with 19 bases between. The CDR3 DNA follows: TGTGCCAGCAGTCGAGGGACGGAAGACGGTAATGGCTACACCTTC. Translating gives CASSRGTEDGNGYTF.

This clone was detected once. The J gene is TRBJ2-2, the V gene TRBV5-1; D gene unclear. CDR1 is SGHRS and CDR2 is YFSETQ in the germline V gene. CDR3 length equals 15 residues. V gave up 4 bases and J gave up 5 bases, with 15 bases separating them. In nucleotides, the CDR3 is TGCGCCAGCAGCCCCGGGCCCCGAGGAACCGGGGAGCTGTTTTTT. Protein sequence: CASSPGPRGTGELFF.

V is TRBV9 and J is TRBJ1-4; D unresolved. Trimming stripped 2 bases from V and 0 bases from J, with 5 bases between. Germline loops: CDR1 SGDLS, CDR2 YYNGEE. The CDR3 covers 14 residues. The CDR3 spells CASSVEATNEKLFF. CDR3 sequence (DNA): TGTGCCAGCAGCGTCGAAGCAACTAATGAAAAACTGTTTTTT.